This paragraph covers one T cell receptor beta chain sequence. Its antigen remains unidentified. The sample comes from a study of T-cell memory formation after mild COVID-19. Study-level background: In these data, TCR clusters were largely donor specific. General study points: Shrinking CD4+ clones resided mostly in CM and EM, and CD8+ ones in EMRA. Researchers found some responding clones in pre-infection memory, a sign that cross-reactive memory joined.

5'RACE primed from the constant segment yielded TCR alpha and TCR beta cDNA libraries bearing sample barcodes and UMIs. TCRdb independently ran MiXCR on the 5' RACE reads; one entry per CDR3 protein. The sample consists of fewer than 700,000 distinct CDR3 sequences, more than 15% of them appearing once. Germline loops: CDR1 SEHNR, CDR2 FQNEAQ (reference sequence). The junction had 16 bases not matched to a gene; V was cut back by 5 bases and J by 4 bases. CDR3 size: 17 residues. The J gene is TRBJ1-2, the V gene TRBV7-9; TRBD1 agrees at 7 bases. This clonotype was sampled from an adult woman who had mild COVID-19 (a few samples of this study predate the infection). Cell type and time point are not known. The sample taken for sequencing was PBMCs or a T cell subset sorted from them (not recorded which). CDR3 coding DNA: TGTGCCAGCAGCCATGGCGGGACAGCCCATGTTAGCTATGGCTACACCTTC. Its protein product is CASSHGGTAHVSYGYTF.